The T cell receptor beta chain under discussion was sequenced for a study of shared clonotypes between healthy human individuals. The V and J ends lost 4 bases and 2 bases respectively, with 13 bases between them. CDR3 size: 15 residues. Germline V gene data show CDR1 as MGHRA and CDR2 as YSYEKL. The method was immunoSEQ multiplex PCR; TCRdb's version includes in-frame clones alone and lacks a portion of them. Of about 2.1 million clones in the sample, 90% to 95% were seen once. Naive-designated CD8 cells lacked CD45RO, were positively enriched for CCR7, and omitted terminally differentiated effector memory CD45RA+ cells. The donors, healthy adults who were HIV-negative, had experienced no recent acute infections or vaccinations.

This sequence joins TRBV4-1 and TRBJ2-3; a possible D gene is TRBD1 (7 bases). The sequenced sample was naive CD8+ T cells from PBMCs. The clonotype comes from a man younger than 35 in good health. Some clones in this sample may be carry-over from other donors' samples. DNA for the CDR3: TGCGCCAGCAGCCGCGGGGACAGATCCACAGATACGCAGTATTTT. It encodes CASSRGDRSTDTQYF.